Reported below is one TCR beta chain. These data come from a study of blood T cell repertoires in COVID-19. Study-wide background: The study drew acute and convalescent COVID-19 samples from the United States, Italy and Spain. T cells, B-cell-depleted T cells, or PBMCs supplied cDNA or gDNA.

CDR1 and CDR2 (germline): SGHAT, FQNNGV. V was pared by 4 bases and J by 8 bases, with 10 bases of the junction left unmatched. The CDR3 consists of 15 residues. For recovered donors of Cohort 3, there were two negative PCRs, clearance, or symptom resolution. Clones were sequenced by immunoSEQ multiplex PCR, and TCRdb holds only the in-frame ones, with some missing. The table includes more than 400,000 clones, about nine tenths detected once. Material for sequencing was PBMCs or T cells enriched from blood (not recorded which). The clonotype originates from a woman in her late teens or twenties who had recovered from COVID-19. The chain recombines TRBV11-2 with TRBJ1-1, with TRBD1 matching 10 bases. CDR3 DNA sequence: TGTGCCAGCAGCTGGGGGTGGGACAGGGGACGAGAAGCTTTCTTT. Residues: CASSWGWDRGREAFF.